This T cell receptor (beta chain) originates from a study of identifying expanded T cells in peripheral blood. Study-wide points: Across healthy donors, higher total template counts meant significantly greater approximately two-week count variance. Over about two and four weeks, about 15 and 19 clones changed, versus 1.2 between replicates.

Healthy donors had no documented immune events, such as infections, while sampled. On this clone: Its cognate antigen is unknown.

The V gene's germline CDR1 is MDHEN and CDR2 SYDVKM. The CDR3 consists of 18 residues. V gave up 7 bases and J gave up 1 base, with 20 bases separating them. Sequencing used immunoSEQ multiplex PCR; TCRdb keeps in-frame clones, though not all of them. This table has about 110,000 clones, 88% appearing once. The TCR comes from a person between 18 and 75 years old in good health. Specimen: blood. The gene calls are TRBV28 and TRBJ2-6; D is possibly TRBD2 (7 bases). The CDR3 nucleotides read TGTGCCAGCACCCCCGCGGGGGCCCTTGGATCTGGGGCCAACGTCCTGACTTTC. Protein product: CASTPAGALGSGANVLTF.